This TCR beta chain stems from a study of cytomegalovirus exposure and HLA in healthy donors. Study-level results: The investigators catalogued 150 to 200 TCR beta chains as cytomegalovirus-associated.

Notes on this clone: As yet, its antigen is unknown.

Libraries were prepared by immunoSEQ multiplex PCR; TCRdb keeps only in-frame clonotypes and omits some of them. The table shows tens of thousands of clones, with roughly nine tenths occurring only once. The germline CDR1 and CDR2 sequences are SGHTA and FQGNSA. The CDR3 runs to 18 residues. With 5 bases clipped from V and 4 bases from J, the junction kept 16 bases outside the gene matches. V usage is TRBV7-2 and J usage is TRBJ2-3; 9 bases fit TRBD2. Sequencing input: PBMCs. The TCR sequence derives from a man aged 18 to 29 in good health and CMV-seronegative. The CDR3 nucleotides are TGTGCCAGCAGCCTCCAATCTAGCGGGACCCTGGGCCCAGATACGCAGTATTTT. It encodes CASSLQSSGTLGPDTQYF.